These T cell receptor beta chains were read from a single sample in a study of blood T cells in healthy people across ages. TCRdb used MiXCR to reprocess the 5' RACE reads, holding one entry per CDR3 protein. The sample has about 1,800,000 distinct CDR3 sequences, roughly 27% seen once. Sequenced material: blood. These TCRs come from a woman aged 25 to 39 in good health. Both conserved end residues are part of each CDR3.

CSAHSGEYGYTF	TRBV20-1	TRBJ1-2
CASSYSGSYEQFF	TRBV6-5	TRBJ2-1
CASSRTLTGNEQYF	TRBV6-6	TRBJ2-7
CTSSLAGPPGGEQYF	TRBV7-9	TRBJ2-5
CASSGDGSRPQHF	TRBV5-1	TRBJ1-5
CASTTGAVSEAFF	TRBV6-2/TRBV6-3	TRBJ1-1
CASSYNRGEANYGYTF	TRBV6-6	TRBJ1-2
CASSTGFGVSGANVLTF	TRBV11-2	TRBJ2-6
CASSLDPTSGGSDTQYF	TRBV7-6	TRBJ2-3
CASSLSLATQETQYF	TRBV3-1	TRBJ2-5
CATSDSNTGTEAIDTQYF	TRBV24-1	TRBJ2-3
CASSPLGARDHGYTF	TRBV18	TRBJ1-2
CASSAGGGGSYTF	TRBV2	TRBJ1-2
CSVDSGQGPSYEQYF	TRBV29-1	TRBJ2-7
CASRGSRGSGGIRNNEQFF	TRBV5-1	TRBJ2-1
CASTLITGGAETQYF	TRBV7-9	NA
CVSSSLREGLAKNIQFF	TRBV7-2	TRBJ2-1
CASSGLGAVTYGYTF	TRBV5-5	TRBJ1-2
CAGSKSPTEGEAFF	TRBV7-2	TRBJ1-1
CASSPGRDRAREQYF	TRBV7-6	TRBJ2-7
CASSYPGLAVNEQFF	TRBV7-9	TRBJ2-1
CASSLGDGRDHQPQHF	TRBV7-9	TRBJ1-5
CASGIRQMNTEAFF	TRBV12-3/TRBV12-4	TRBJ1-1
CASSSMTGSYEQYF	TRBV7-2	TRBJ2-7
CASSQAAGANSPLHF	TRBV14	TRBJ1-6
CASSPGSGQRREKLFF	TRBV28	TRBJ1-4
CASSQGWSEKRFF	TRBV7-2	TRBJ1-4
CSKSGAGANVLTF	TRBV5-1	TRBJ2-6
CASSLGLVLQETQYF	TRBV5-6	TRBJ2-5
CASSEDGTGIYGYTF	TRBV2	TRBJ1-2
CSAPRLAGSAETQYF	TRBV20-1	TRBJ2-5
CATHRGRGTGTQYF	TRBV27	TRBJ2-3
CASSRTVLETQYF	TRBV12-3/TRBV12-4	TRBJ2-5
CASSYSGQGAHEQFF	TRBV6-6	TRBJ2-1
CSVSPTANTGELFF	TRBV29-1	TRBJ2-2
CASSDPGLAGYTGELFF	TRBV9	TRBJ2-2
CASSGTGNDEQYF	TRBV9	TRBJ2-7
CASSFGSGDEQFF	TRBV5-1	TRBJ2-1
CASSLLSQNSPLHF	TRBV12-3/TRBV12-4	TRBJ1-6
CAIRGRTKDRDEQFF	TRBV10-3	TRBJ2-1
CASSYSVRSVPQHF	TRBV6-5	TRBJ1-5
CSVAGTSGVTDTQYF	TRBV29-1	TRBJ2-3
CASSLGRDGTNEKLFF	TRBV5-1	TRBJ1-4
CSATDRPLYGYTF	TRBV20-1	TRBJ1-2
CAISAGVYNEQFF	TRBV10-3	TRBJ2-1
CAISESAGAYEQYF	TRBV10-3	TRBJ2-7
CASSLGLAGGTADTQYF	TRBV5-1	TRBJ2-3
CATSGDRDSSIYNEQFF	TRBV15	TRBJ2-1
CARIQLSPLHF	TRBV5-1	TRBJ1-6
CASSQDLGQRLGALHF	TRBV4-1	TRBJ1-6
CATSDSRGGQGDF	TRBV24-1	TRBJ1-4
CASSAWTSGSHEQFF	TRBV19	TRBJ2-1
CASKQGAVSYEQYF	TRBV6-1	TRBJ2-7
CASSPRQGESYNEQFF	TRBV5-1	TRBJ2-1